This TCR beta chain was retrieved from a study of cytomegalovirus exposure and HLA in healthy donors. This CDR3 contains 14 residues. The germline V gene encodes CDR1 MNHEY and CDR2 SMNVEV (reference sequence). V lost 5 bases and J lost 1, with 10 bases in between. PCR was performed using 60 Vbeta and 13 Jbeta primers. The protocol was immunoSEQ multiplex PCR, while the TCRdb copy is restricted to in-frame clones and leaves out a portion. Among fewer than 250,000 clones listed, over 70% were seen once. Details on this clone: The antigen is not known.

Study-wide points: For most subjects, TCR beta sequences were reported to predict HLA-A and HLA-B alleles with accuracy.

The gene calls are TRBV27 and TRBJ2-3, with D hard to call. This sequence originates from a woman aged 30 to 39 in good health and CMV-seropositive. The specimen sequenced was PBMCs. CDR3 coding DNA: TGTGCCAGCAGTACCCAAGCCCGCACAGATACGCAGTATTTT. Translated: CASSTQARTDTQYF.